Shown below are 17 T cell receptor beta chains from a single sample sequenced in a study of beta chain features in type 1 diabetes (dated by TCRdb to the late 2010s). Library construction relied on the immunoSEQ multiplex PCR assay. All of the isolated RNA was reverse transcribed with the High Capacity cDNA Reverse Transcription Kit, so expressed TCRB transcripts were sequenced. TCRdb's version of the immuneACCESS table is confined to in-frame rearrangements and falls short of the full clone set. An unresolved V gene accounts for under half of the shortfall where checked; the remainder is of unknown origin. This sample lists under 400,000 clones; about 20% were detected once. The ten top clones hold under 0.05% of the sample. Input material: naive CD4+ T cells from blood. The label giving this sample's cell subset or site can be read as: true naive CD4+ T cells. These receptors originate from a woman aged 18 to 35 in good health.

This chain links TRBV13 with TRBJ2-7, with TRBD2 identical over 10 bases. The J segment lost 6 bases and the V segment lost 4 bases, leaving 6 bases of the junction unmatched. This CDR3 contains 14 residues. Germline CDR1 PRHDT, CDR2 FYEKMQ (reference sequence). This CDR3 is CASSSLAGVVEQYF. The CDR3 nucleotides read TGTGCCAGCAGCTCCCTAGCGGGAGTCGTCGAGCAGTACTTC. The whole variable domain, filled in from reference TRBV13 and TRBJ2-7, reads AAGVIQSPRHLIKEKRETATLKCYPIPRHDTVYWYQQGPGQDPQFLISFYEKMQSDKGSIPDRFSAQQFSDYHSELNMSSLELGDSALYFCASSSLAGVVEQYFGPGTRLTVT.

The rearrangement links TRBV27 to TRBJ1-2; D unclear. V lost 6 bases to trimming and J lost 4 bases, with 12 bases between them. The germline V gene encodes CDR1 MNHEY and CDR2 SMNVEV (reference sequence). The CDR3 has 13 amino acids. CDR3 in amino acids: CASSFQEGYGYTF. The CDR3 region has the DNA TGTGCCAGCAGCTTCCAGGAGGGCTATGGCTACACCTTC.

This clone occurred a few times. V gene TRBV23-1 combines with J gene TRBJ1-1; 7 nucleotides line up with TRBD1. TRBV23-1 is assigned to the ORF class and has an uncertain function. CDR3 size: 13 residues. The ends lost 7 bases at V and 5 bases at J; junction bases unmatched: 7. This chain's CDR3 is CASKRTGRTEAFF. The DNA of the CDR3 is TGCGCCAGCAAGAGGACAGGTAGGACTGAAGCTTTCTTT.

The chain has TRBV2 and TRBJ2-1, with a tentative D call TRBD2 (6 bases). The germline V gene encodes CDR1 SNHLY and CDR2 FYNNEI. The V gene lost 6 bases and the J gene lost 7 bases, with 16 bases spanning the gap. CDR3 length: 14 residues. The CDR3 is CASRRDFSVNEQFF. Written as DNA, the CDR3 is TGTGCCAGCAGGAGGGACTTCTCGGTTAATGAGCAGTTCTTC.

The CDR3, as DNA: TGTGCCAGTAGTATAGAGGCGAGGGCCATCTACACCTTC. Protein product: CASSIEARAIYTF. The chain has TRBV19 and TRBJ1-2; D ambiguous. V lost 0 bases to trimming and J lost 10 bases, with 12 bases between them. Germline V gene data show CDR1 as LNHDA and CDR2 as SQIVND (reference sequence). The CDR3 runs 13 residues. The entire variable domain, with the rest obtained from reference TRBV19 and TRBJ1-2, is as follows: DGGITQSPKYLFRKEGQNVTLSCEQNLNHDAMYWYRQDPGQGLRLIYYSQIVNDFQKGDIAEGYSVSREKKESFPLTVTSAQKNPTAFYLCASSIEARAIYTFGSGTRLTVV.

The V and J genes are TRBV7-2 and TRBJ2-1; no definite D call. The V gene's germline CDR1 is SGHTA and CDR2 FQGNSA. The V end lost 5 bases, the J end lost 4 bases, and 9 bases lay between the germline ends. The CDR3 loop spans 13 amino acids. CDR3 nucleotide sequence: TGTGCCAGCAGCCGAGAGCCTTACAATGAGCAGTTCTTC. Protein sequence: CASSREPYNEQFF.

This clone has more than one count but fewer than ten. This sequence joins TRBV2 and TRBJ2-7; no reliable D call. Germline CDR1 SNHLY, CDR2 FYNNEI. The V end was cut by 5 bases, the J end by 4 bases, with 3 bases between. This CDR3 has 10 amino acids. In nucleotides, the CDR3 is TGTGCCAGCAGTCCTTACGAGCAGTACTTC. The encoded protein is CASSPYEQYF.

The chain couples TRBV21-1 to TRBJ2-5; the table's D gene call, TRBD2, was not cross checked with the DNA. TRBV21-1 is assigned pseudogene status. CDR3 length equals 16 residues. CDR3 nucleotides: TGTGCCAGCAGCAAACCCCTACTAGCGGGAAGGGAGACCCAGTACTTC. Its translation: CASSKPLLAGRETQYF.

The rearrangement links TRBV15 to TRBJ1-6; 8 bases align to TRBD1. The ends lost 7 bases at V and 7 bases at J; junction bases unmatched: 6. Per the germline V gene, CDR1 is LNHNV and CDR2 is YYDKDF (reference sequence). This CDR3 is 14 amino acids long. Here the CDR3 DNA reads TGTGCCACCAAGACAGGGGTAGGCAATTCACCCCTCCACTTT. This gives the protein CATKTGVGNSPLHF.

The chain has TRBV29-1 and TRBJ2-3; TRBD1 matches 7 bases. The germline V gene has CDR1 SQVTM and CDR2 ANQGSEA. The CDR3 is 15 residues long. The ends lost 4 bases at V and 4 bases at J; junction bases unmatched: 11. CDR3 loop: CSVGVGDSRSDTQYF. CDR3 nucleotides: TGCAGCGTTGGAGTGGGGGACAGCAGATCAGATACGCAGTATTTT.

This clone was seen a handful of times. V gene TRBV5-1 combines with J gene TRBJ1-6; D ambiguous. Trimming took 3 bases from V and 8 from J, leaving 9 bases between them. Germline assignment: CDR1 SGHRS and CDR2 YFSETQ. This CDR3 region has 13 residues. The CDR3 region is CASSSIQDSPLHF. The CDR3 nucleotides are TGCGCCAGCAGCTCGATCCAGGATTCACCCCTCCACTTT.

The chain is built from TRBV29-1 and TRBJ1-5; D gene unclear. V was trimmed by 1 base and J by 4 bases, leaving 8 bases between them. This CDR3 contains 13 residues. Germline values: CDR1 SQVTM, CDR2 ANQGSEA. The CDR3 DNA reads TGCAGCGTTGAAGGACCCGGGAATCAGCCCCAGCATTTT. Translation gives CSVEGPGNQPQHF.

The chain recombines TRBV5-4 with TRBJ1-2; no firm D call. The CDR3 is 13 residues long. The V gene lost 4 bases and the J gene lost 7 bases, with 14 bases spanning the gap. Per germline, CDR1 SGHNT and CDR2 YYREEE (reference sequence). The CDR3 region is CASSPGTEVGYTF. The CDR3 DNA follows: TGTGCCAGCAGCCCGGGCACGGAGGTTGGCTACACCTTC. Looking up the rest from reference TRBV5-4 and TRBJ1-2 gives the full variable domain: ETGVTQSPTHLIKTRGQQVTLRCSSQSGHNTVSWYQQALGQGPQFIFQYYREEENGRGNFPPRFSGLQFPNYSSELNVNALELDDSALYLCASSPGTEVGYTFGSGTRLTVV.

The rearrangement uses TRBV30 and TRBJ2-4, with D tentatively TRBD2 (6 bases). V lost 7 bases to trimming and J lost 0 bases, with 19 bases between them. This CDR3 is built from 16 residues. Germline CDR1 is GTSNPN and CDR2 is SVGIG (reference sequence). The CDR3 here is CASTTRTTLAKNIQYF. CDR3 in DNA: TGTGCCTCGACTACTAGGACTACTTTAGCCAAAAACATTCAGTACTTC. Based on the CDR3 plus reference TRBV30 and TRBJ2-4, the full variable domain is SQTIHQWPATLVQPVGSPLSLECTVEGTSNPNLYWYRQAAGRGLQLLFYSVGIGQISSEVPQNLSASRPQDRQFILSSKKLLLSDSGFYLCASTTRTTLAKNIQYFGAGTRLSVL.

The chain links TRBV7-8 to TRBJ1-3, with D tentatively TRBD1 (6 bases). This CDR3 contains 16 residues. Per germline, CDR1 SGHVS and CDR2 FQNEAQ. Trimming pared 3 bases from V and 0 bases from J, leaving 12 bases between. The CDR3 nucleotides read TGTGCCAGCAGCTTCGGACAGCCTTCCTCTGGAAACACCATATATTTT. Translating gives CASSFGQPSSGNTIYF. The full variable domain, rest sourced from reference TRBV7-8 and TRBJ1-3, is GAGVSQSPRYKVAKRGQDVALRCDPISGHVSLFWYQQALGQGPEFLTYFQNEAQLDKSGLPSDRFFAERPEGSVSTLKIQRTQQEDSAVYLCASSFGQPSSGNTIYFGEGSWLTVV.

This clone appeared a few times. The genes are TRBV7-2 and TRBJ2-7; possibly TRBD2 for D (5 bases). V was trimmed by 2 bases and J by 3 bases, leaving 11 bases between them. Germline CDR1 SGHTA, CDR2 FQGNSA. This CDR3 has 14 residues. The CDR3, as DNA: TGTGCCAGCAGCTTACCGCGACTACACTACGAGCAGTACTTC. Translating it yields CASSLPRLHYEQYF.

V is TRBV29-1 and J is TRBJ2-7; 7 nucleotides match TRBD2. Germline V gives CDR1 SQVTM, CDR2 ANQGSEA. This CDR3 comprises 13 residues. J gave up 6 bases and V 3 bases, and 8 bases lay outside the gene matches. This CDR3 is CSVEGDYRGEQYF. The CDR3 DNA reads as TGCAGCGTTGAGGGGGACTATCGGGGCGAGCAGTACTTC.